These 15 T cell receptor beta chains were sequenced from one sample in a study of blood T cells in healthy people across ages (dated by TCRdb to the mid-2010s). The protocol used for the library was 5' RACE. The sequencer was an Illumina HiSeq 2500. The second PCR ran for about 7 to 11 cycles and used a J-beta primer mix along with a sample-barcoded 5' primer. TCRdb passed the public sequencing reads through fastp at Q25 and MiXCR, retaining productive beta sequences. Each entry merges the rows of one CDR3 protein and shows their most common DNA and genes. Counted in this sample were roughly 680,000 distinct CDR3 sequences; approximately 52% of them appeared once. The top ten clonotypes cover approximately 12% of the sample. What was sequenced was blood. Source of these receptors: a woman older than 75 in good health.

The chain carries TRBV20-1 and TRBJ2-4, with 14 bases identical to TRBD2. CDR3 length: 16 residues. V shed 7 bases and J 8 bases; nucleotides not matched to a gene: 13. In germline, CDR1 is DFQATT, CDR2 SNEGSKA (reference sequence). The CDR3 bases are TGCAGTGTTGCGGGACTAGCGGGAGAAGGGTCGGACATTCAGTACTTC. Translating it yields CSVAGLAGEGSDIQYF.

This clonotype was seen more than once but under ten times. The gene calls are TRBV5-1 and TRBJ2-7; a possible D gene is TRBD1 (5 bases). The CDR3 length is 14 residues. The ends were cut back, 0 bases at V and 2 bases at J, with 9 bases in the middle. Germline CDR1 and CDR2: SGHRS and YFSETQ. In DNA form, the CDR3 reads TGCGCCAGCAGCTTGGATTCAGGGACCTACGAGCAGTACTTC. Protein: CASSLDSGTYEQYF.

This clonotype turned up a few times. The chain has TRBV12-3 or TRBV12-4 and TRBJ2-2; D is undetermined. The CDR3 runs to 12 residues. V was clipped by 5 bases and J by 7 bases, with 8 bases between them. The CDR3 loop is CASSPSLGELFF. The DNA of the CDR3 is TGTGCCAGCAGTCCGTCGCTCGGGGAGCTGTTTTTT.

The gene calls are TRBV6-5 and TRBJ1-6; tentatively, D is TRBD1 (6 bases). The germline V gene encodes CDR1 MNHEY and CDR2 SVGAGI. The V gene lost 6 bases and the J gene lost 7 bases, with 10 bases spanning the gap. The CDR3 has 13 residues. The CDR3 sequence is CASSRGQNSPLHF. The CDR3 nucleotides read TGTGCCAGCAGCCGGGGACAAAATTCACCCCTCCACTTT.

This sequence joins TRBV14 and TRBJ1-2; 8 positions agree with TRBD1. Germline CDR1 is SGHDN and CDR2 is FVKESK. This CDR3 comprises 17 residues. With 6 bases clipped from V and 2 bases from J, the junction kept 14 bases outside the gene matches. CDR3 amino acids: CASSPRTSDRGNYGYTF. The CDR3 coding sequence is TGTGCCAGCAGTCCAAGAACATCTGACAGGGGAAACTATGGCTACACCTTC.

The CDR3 DNA is TGTGCCAGCAGTTACTTGGCGGGAGGGCCCCACAATGAGCAGTTCTTC. The encoded protein is CASSYLAGGPHNEQFF. V usage is TRBV6-2 or TRBV6-3 and J usage is TRBJ2-1, with 9 bases fitting TRBD2. Germline CDR1 is MNHEY and CDR2 is SVGEGT. The CDR3 length is 16 residues. Germline trimming cut 1 base from V and 5 bases from J; bases unmatched to any gene: 6.

Of note for this clonotype: A much bigger clone sits one base away, suggesting this may be a read error. The V and J genes are TRBV2 and TRBJ2-7, with D possibly being TRBD1 or TRBD2 (6 bases each). The germline gives CDR1 SNHLY, CDR2 FYNNEI. There are 13 residues in the CDR3. Trimming stripped 6 bases from V and 3 bases from J, with 12 bases between. CDR3 coding DNA: TGTGCCAGCAGGGCGGGACATCTCTACGAGCAGTACTTC. Protein product: CASRAGHLYEQYF.

This clonotype was observed once. The CDR3 sequence is CASSLVTGGHKLAKNIQYF. The CDR3 coding sequence is TGTGCCAGCAGTTTAGTGACAGGGGGCCACAAACTAGCCAAAAACATTCAGTACTTC. V and J are TRBV12-3 or TRBV12-4 and TRBJ2-4; 10 bases map to TRBD1. V was pared by 1 base and J by 0 bases, with 9 bases of the junction left unmatched. The CDR3 runs to 19 residues.

The V and J genes are TRBV20-1 and TRBJ2-7, with 11 positions matching TRBD2. Per germline, CDR1 DFQATT and CDR2 SNEGSKA (reference sequence). The V segment lost 1 base and the J segment 1 base; nucleotides outside the gene matches: 9. The CDR3 length is 17 residues. The CDR3: CSARVGSGGAGSYEQYF. CDR3 bases: TGCAGTGCTAGAGTAGGTAGCGGGGGGGCTGGATCCTACGAGCAGTACTTC.

This clonotype was observed many times. The chain combines TRBV29-1 with TRBJ2-7; a weak D match, TRBD2 (5 bases). Trimming stripped 5 bases from V and 4 bases from J, with 21 bases between. The CDR3 has 15 residues. The germline CDR1 and CDR2 sequences are SQVTM and ANQGSEA. As DNA, the CDR3 is TGCAGCGTTAATGGGGTAGGGCTAGCCAAATACGAGCAGTACTTC. Translated: CSVNGVGLAKYEQYF.

The J gene is TRBJ2-7, the V gene TRBV15; 11 nucleotides match TRBD1. The V segment lost 0 bases and the J segment 4 bases; nucleotides outside the gene matches: 5. In germline, CDR1 is LNHNV, CDR2 YYDKDF (reference sequence). The CDR3 is made up of 16 amino acids. DNA of the CDR3: TGTGCCACCAGCAGAGATGGGACAGGGGGTCAATACGAGCAGTACTTC. Translated, it gives CATSRDGTGGQYEQYF.

This clonotype appeared many times. The rearrangement links TRBV28 to TRBJ1-2; weak D call: TRBD1 (5 bases). Germline-derived CDR1 and CDR2 are MDHEN and SYDVKM. V gave up 10 bases and J gave up 8 bases, with 20 bases separating them. The CDR3 totals 13 residues. In nucleotides, the CDR3 is TGTGCCACCCTATCGCAGGGACGGAGGGGCTACACCTTC. It is translated as CATLSQGRRGYTF.

There are a few counts of this clonotype. The V and J genes are TRBV24-1 and TRBJ1-5; no definite D call. CDR3 length equals 15 residues. V was pared by 4 bases and J by 3 bases, with 12 bases between. Germline assignment: CDR1 KGHDR and CDR2 SFDVKD. The CDR3 region is CATSESEMNNQPQHF. The DNA of the CDR3 is TGTGCCACCAGTGAGTCAGAAATGAACAATCAGCCCCAGCATTTT.

This chain links TRBV30 with TRBJ2-7; D perhaps matches TRBD1 (5 bases). Germline V gene sequence: CDR1 GTSNPN, CDR2 SVGIG (reference sequence). The CDR3 is 14 amino acids. V shed 0 bases and J shed 7 bases, with 16 bases lying between them. The CDR3 nucleotides are TGTGCCTGGAGTGTACGATGGGCAGGGCTTGAGCAGTACTTC. It translates to CAWSVRWAGLEQYF.

The chain carries TRBV20-1 and TRBJ2-3; D might be TRBD2 (5 bases). The CDR3 has 15 amino acids. Germline V gives CDR1 DFQATT, CDR2 SNEGSKA (reference sequence). Trimming stripped 5 bases from V and 0 bases from J, with 15 bases between. The CDR3 DNA sequence: TGCAGTGCTGTCCTGGAGGCCCTGAGCACAGATACGCAGTATTTT. Protein: CSAVLEALSTDTQYF.